The 27 T cell receptor beta chains below were found in one sample sequenced in a study of cytomegalovirus exposure and HLA in healthy donors. Only in-frame clones appear in the TCRdb table, and some are missing; sequencing was by immunoSEQ multiplex PCR. Among roughly 60,000 clones listed, 90% to 95% were seen once. Sequenced input: PBMCs. All receptors come from a woman aged 18-30 years in good health and CMV-seropositive.

This clone showed up just once. This chain connects TRBV4-2 to TRBJ1-4; 7 bases match TRBD1. V dropped 4 bases and J dropped 8; count of bases not matched to a gene: 10. Per germline, CDR1 LGHNA and CDR2 YNFKEQ. The CDR3 runs 15 residues. For the CDR3, the DNA is TGTGCCAGCAGCCCAGCAGGGACAGTGTTCGAAAAACTGTTTTTT. This encodes CASSPAGTVFEKLFF.

The V gene is TRBV19, the J gene TRBJ2-3; 11 bases line up with TRBD2. V lost 6 bases to trimming and J lost 5 bases; unmatched junction nucleotides: 10. Germline V CDR1 and CDR2: LNHDA, SQIVND (reference sequence). The CDR3 has 16 amino acids. For the CDR3, the DNA is TGTGCCAGTAGCAACTTAGCGGGAGGGCCTGGAGATACGCAGTATTTT. Translating gives CASSNLAGGPGDTQYF. The full variable domain, its missing parts supplied by reference TRBV19 and TRBJ2-3, is DGGITQSPKYLFRKEGQNVTLSCEQNLNHDAMYWYRQDPGQGLRLIYYSQIVNDFQKGDIAEGYSVSREKKESFPLTVTSAQKNPTAFYLCASSNLAGGPGDTQYFGPGTRLTVL.

The chain uses TRBV10-3 and TRBJ2-1, with TRBD2 identical over 9 bases. The CDR3 has 15 amino acids. Germline trimming cut 3 bases from V and 8 bases from J; bases unmatched to any gene: 8. Germline CDR1 is ENHRY and CDR2 is SYGVKD. The CDR3 is CAISDTGLARHEQFF. In DNA, the CDR3 is TGTGCCATCAGTGACACGGGACTAGCTCGACATGAGCAGTTCTTC.

This chain links TRBV30 with TRBJ1-1, with D unresolved. Trimming shortened V by 4 bases and J by 2 bases, and 8 bases separated the two germline ends. Germline CDR1 reads GTSNPN; CDR2 reads SVGIG (reference sequence). The CDR3 spans 12 residues. CDR3 bases: TGTGCCTGGATTAGTGTAAACACTGAAGCTTTCTTT. Residues: CAWISVNTEAFF.

This clone has only one observation. V gene TRBV28 combines with J gene TRBJ1-1; no clear D gene. The germline gives CDR1 MDHEN, CDR2 SYDVKM. The CDR3 spans 13 residues. The V and J ends lost 7 bases and 1 base respectively, with 10 bases between them. The DNA of the CDR3 is TGTGCCAGCAACCAACACCAGAACACTGAAGCTTTCTTT. It is translated as CASNQHQNTEAFF.

The chain's CDR3 is CASSSGQGFFSDGYTF. The CDR3 DNA is TGTGCCAGCAGCTCAGGACAGGGGTTCTTCTCGGATGGCTACACCTTC. The V gene is TRBV5-6, the J gene TRBJ1-2, with 9 bases aligning to TRBD1. The CDR3 covers 16 residues. V trimming: 3 bases; J trimming: 6 bases; junction bases outside the gene matches: 12. Looked up from germline, CDR1 is SGHDT and CDR2 is YYEEEE.

This chain's CDR3 is CASSEAQRSSYEQYF. CDR3 nucleotide sequence: TGCGCCAGCAGTGAGGCCCAGCGAAGCTCCTACGAGCAGTACTTC. The chain uses TRBV10-2 and TRBJ2-7; D not resolved. Germline values: CDR1 WSHSY, CDR2 SAAADI. The CDR3 length is 15 residues. V lost 2 bases to trimming and J lost 0 bases, with 11 bases between them.

This clone has only one observation. The V and J genes are TRBV4-3 and TRBJ2-2; D unresolved. V gave up 2 bases and J gave up 1 base, with 14 bases separating them. CDR3 length equals 17 residues. CDR1 and CDR2 from the germline V gene are LGHNA and YSLEER. The CDR3 loop reads CASSQIRGVLNTGELFF. CDR3 nucleotides: TGCGCCAGCAGCCAAATACGAGGTGTCTTGAACACCGGGGAGCTGTTTTTT.

This chain connects TRBV6-1 to TRBJ2-7; possible D gene TRBD1, 5 bases. CDR1 and CDR2 from the germline V gene are MNHNS and SASEGT. CDR3 length equals 16 residues. V lost 0 bases to trimming and J lost 5 bases, with 17 bases between them. CDR3 protein: CASSEAGVQGYDEQYF. CDR3 DNA: TGTGCCAGCAGTGAAGCCGGTGTCCAGGGTTATGACGAGCAGTACTTC.

The chain employs TRBV10-3 and TRBJ1-2; 7 bases line up with TRBD1. Germline V CDR1 and CDR2: ENHRY, SYGVKD. This CDR3 spans 13 amino acids. J was trimmed by 5 bases and V by 4 bases; bases with no gene match: 4. CDR3 DNA: TGTGCCATCAGTGCGGACAGGACTTATGGCTACACCTTC. Amino acid sequence: CAISADRTYGYTF.

This sequence joins TRBV29-1 and TRBJ2-7, with 7 bases aligning to TRBD1. Looked up from germline, CDR1 is SQVTM and CDR2 is ANQGSEA. The J segment lost 5 bases and the V segment lost 4 bases, leaving 5 bases of the junction unmatched. This CDR3 comprises 12 residues. CDR3 nucleotides: TGCAGCGTTGTAAGACAGGGAGACGAGCAGTACTTC. It codes for CSVVRQGDEQYF.

V is TRBV2 and J is TRBJ1-1; the D is unclear. This CDR3 has 14 amino acids. Per the germline V gene, CDR1 is SNHLY and CDR2 is FYNNEI. Trimming took off 7 bases at V and 2 bases at J, with 14 bases between the two ends. The CDR3 DNA sequence: TGTGCCAGCAAGATAAGTGAGAAAAACACTGAAGCTTTCTTT. As protein: CASKISEKNTEAFF.

This chain uses TRBV13 with TRBJ1-2; TRBD1 matches at 9 bases. Germline V CDR1 and CDR2: PRHDT, FYEKMQ (reference sequence). The CDR3 is made up of 15 amino acids. V shed 4 bases and J 3 bases; nucleotides not matched to a gene: 6. The CDR3 nucleotides are TGTGCCAGCAGCTACAGGGGGCAGGGGGACTATGGCTACACCTTC. Its protein is CASSYRGQGDYGYTF.

The chain joins TRBV4-1 to TRBJ1-2; D is undetermined. This CDR3 comprises 16 residues. Trimming removed 0 bases at V and 4 bases at J, with 15 bases between. Germline V gene lookup returns CDR1 MGHRA and CDR2 YSYEKL. The CDR3 region is CASSQDGNAGSYGYTF. DNA for the CDR3: TGCGCCAGCAGCCAAGACGGTAATGCGGGGTCCTATGGCTACACCTTC.

This chain uses TRBV6-1 with TRBJ1-1; TRBD1 might be the D (6 bases). From germline, CDR1 is MNHNS and CDR2 SASEGT. V lost 4 bases and J lost 3, with 12 bases in between. The CDR3 length is 14 residues. The chain's CDR3 is CASSAYRVDTEAFF. In DNA form, the CDR3 reads TGTGCCAGCAGTGCATACAGGGTCGACACTGAAGCTTTCTTT.

V gene TRBV7-6 combines with J gene TRBJ2-2; D gene uncertain. In germline, CDR1 is SGHVS, CDR2 FNYEAQ. The V end was cut by 5 bases, the J end by 5 bases, with 18 bases between. The CDR3 covers 16 residues. The CDR3 protein is CASSLDLWAPTGELFF. CDR3 sequence (DNA): TGTGCCAGCAGCCTAGACTTGTGGGCTCCAACCGGGGAGCTGTTTTTT.

The gene calls are TRBV19 and TRBJ2-3; TRBD2 matches 8 bases. This CDR3 has 16 amino acids. Germline CDR1 is LNHDA and CDR2 is SQIVND (reference sequence). The junction had 8 bases not matched to a gene; V was cut back by 3 bases and J by 3 bases. In DNA form, the CDR3 reads TGTGCCAGTAGTATCGGAGAGCGGGGGACAACAGATACGCAGTATTTT. Protein: CASSIGERGTTDTQYF.

The chain has TRBV2 and TRBJ2-1, with TRBD2 matching over 9 bases. CDR3 size: 13 residues. Looked up from germline, CDR1 is SNHLY and CDR2 is FYNNEI. Trimming took 10 bases from V and 9 from J; bases not matched to a gene: 10. The CDR3 coding sequence is TGTGCCATCACGGGCGGGACTAGCACTGAGCAGTTCTTC. Protein sequence: CAITGGTSTEQFF. The full variable domain, completed using reference TRBV2 and TRBJ2-1, is EPEVTQTPSHQVTQMGQEVILRCVPISNHLYFYWYRQILGQKVEFLVSFYNNEISEKSEIFDDQFSVERPDGSNFTLKIRSTKLEDSAMYFCAITGGTSTEQFFGPGTRLTVL.

The gene calls are TRBV7-9 and TRBJ2-7, with D possibly being TRBD2 (6 bases). This CDR3 is built from 14 residues. V was pared by 4 bases and J by 9 bases, with 19 bases between. Germline V CDR1 and CDR2: SEHNR, FQNEAQ (reference sequence). CDR3 bases: TGTGCCAGCAGCTGGGCAGAGCGGGCAGAAGGGCAGTACTTC. The encoded protein is CASSWAERAEGQYF.

The J gene is TRBJ1-1, the V gene TRBV5-1; D perhaps matches TRBD1 (5 bases). CDR1 is SGHRS, CDR2 YFSETQ, per germline. Trimming took off 4 bases at V and 1 base at J, with 20 bases between the two ends. The CDR3 runs 17 residues. The CDR3 nucleotides read TGCGCCAGCAGCCCGACACAATTCACAGGAAGGAACACTGAAGCTTTCTTT. Its translation is CASSPTQFTGRNTEAFF.

This chain joins TRBV6-5 and TRBJ2-3; TRBD1 aligns across 7 bases. Per germline, CDR1 MNHEY and CDR2 SVGAGI. The ends lost 5 bases at V and 3 bases at J; junction bases unmatched: 5. This CDR3 contains 14 residues. CDR3 bases: TGTGCCAGCAGTCCTAGACAGGGAACAGATACGCAGTATTTT. Translated: CASSPRQGTDTQYF.

The V gene is TRBV15, the J gene TRBJ2-4; perhaps TRBD2 as D (5 bases). This CDR3 spans 15 amino acids. The V gene's germline CDR1 is LNHNV and CDR2 YYDKDF (reference sequence). V was pared by 0 bases and J by 9 bases, with 15 bases between. CDR3 region: CATSRDNGREGIQYF. CDR3 coding DNA: TGTGCCACCAGCAGAGATAATGGGCGCGAGGGCATTCAGTACTTC.

J is TRBJ2-7 and V is TRBV28; D is unresolved. In germline, CDR1 is MDHEN, CDR2 SYDVKM. V was cut by 4 bases and J by 0 bases, with 16 bases left in between. The CDR3 is made up of 16 amino acids. The DNA of the CDR3 is TGTGCCAGCAGTTCCCCGTGGTCAGGAAGCTCCTACGAGCAGTACTTC. Residues: CASSSPWSGSSYEQYF.

The chain joins TRBV5-4 to TRBJ2-5; possible D gene TRBD1, 6 bases. Germline V lookup: CDR1 SGHNT, CDR2 YYREEE (reference sequence). The CDR3 covers 14 residues. V was shortened by 3 bases and J by 7 bases, with 16 bases between the two germline ends. The CDR3 DNA is TGTGCCAGCAGCTCCCGGACAGACGATGTGACCCAGTACTTC. Translated: CASSSRTDDVTQYF.

The chain is built from TRBV10-3 and TRBJ2-7; TRBD1 aligns across 10 bases. The CDR3 spans 14 residues. V lost 5 bases, J lost 5 bases, and 6 bases stayed unmatched. Per germline, CDR1 ENHRY and CDR2 SYGVKD. The CDR3 sequence is CAISPRTGGNEQYF. CDR3 bases: TGTGCCATCAGTCCACGGACAGGGGGAAACGAGCAGTACTTC.

The gene calls are TRBV28 and TRBJ2-4; tentative D call: TRBD2 (5 bases). The CDR3 loop spans 14 amino acids. V lost 10 bases and J 8 bases, leaving 21 bases between the germline ends. Germline V gene lookup returns CDR1 MDHEN and CDR2 SYDVKM. The CDR3 region is CATEFRGKRDIQYF. CDR3 bases: TGTGCCACCGAGTTTAGAGGGAAGAGGGACATTCAGTACTTC.

The genes are TRBV2 and TRBJ1-2; D remains unclear. CDR1 is SNHLY and CDR2 is FYNNEI in the germline V gene. Trimming pared 2 bases from V and 0 bases from J, leaving 10 bases between. CDR3 length: 15 residues. In DNA form, the CDR3 reads TGTGCCAGCAGTGAATTTACAGACACTAACTATGGCTACACCTTC. Amino acids: CASSEFTDTNYGYTF.